Detailed here is one T cell receptor (beta chain). The PCR used 60 Vbeta and 13 Jbeta primers. TCRdb keeps only in-frame clones here, not all; method: immunoSEQ multiplex PCR. The sample contains 110,000 to 150,000 clones, around 73% of which appear only once. Germline CDR1 and CDR2: SGHTS and YDEGEE. The CDR3 has 17 residues. J was trimmed by 4 bases and V by 5 bases; bases with no gene match: 14. The data were taken from a study of cytomegalovirus exposure and HLA in healthy donors. This TCR derives from a female donor in good health and CMV-seronegative. The specimen sequenced was PBMCs. J is TRBJ2-2 and V is TRBV5-8; 7 bases match TRBD2. CDR3 sequence reads: CASRRAAGAFPTGELFF. For the CDR3, the DNA is TGTGCCAGCAGGAGGGCGGCGGGAGCTTTCCCCACCGGGGAGCTGTTTTTT.